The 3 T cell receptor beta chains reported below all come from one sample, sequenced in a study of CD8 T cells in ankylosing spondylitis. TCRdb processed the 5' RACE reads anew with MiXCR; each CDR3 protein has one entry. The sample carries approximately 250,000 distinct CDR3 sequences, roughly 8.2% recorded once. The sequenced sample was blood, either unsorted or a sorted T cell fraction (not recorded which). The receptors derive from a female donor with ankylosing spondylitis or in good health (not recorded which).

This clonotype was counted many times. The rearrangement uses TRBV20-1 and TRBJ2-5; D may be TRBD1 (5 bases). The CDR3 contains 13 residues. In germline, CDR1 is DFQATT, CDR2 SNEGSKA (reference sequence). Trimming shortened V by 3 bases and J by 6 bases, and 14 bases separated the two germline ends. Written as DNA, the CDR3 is TGCAGTGCTAGTAGCCAGGGTCGGAAGACCCAGTACTTC. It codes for CSASSQGRKTQYF.

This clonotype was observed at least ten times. CDR3 DNA: TGTGCCACCAGCAGAGATCTTGGACTTTCCTTCACCGGGGAGCTGTTTTTT. It is translated as CATSRDLGLSFTGELFF. This chain connects TRBV15 to TRBJ2-2; a possible D gene is TRBD2 (5 bases). The CDR3 has 17 residues. CDR1 is LNHNV, CDR2 YYDKDF, per germline (reference sequence). The V and J ends lost 0 bases and 4 bases respectively, with 15 bases between them.

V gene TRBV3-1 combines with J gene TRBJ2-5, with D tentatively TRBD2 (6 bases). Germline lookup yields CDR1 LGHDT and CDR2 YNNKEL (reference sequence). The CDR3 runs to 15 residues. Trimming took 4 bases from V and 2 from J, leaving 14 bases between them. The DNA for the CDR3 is TGTGCCAGCAGCCGTTTAGGCGGGATACAAGAGACCCAGTACTTC. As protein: CASSRLGGIQETQYF.